Listed here are 24 T cell receptor beta chains from one sample, sequenced in a study of blood T cell repertoires in COVID-19. The repertoire was sequenced with immunoSEQ multiplex PCR; TCRdb's copy has only in-frame clones and lacks some. The sample carries approximately 490,000 clones, roughly 87% recorded once. The source material was PBMCs or T cells enriched from blood (not recorded which). The receptors were gathered from a woman aged 18-35 years who had recovered from COVID-19.

The gene calls are TRBV5-4 and TRBJ2-7; 8 positions match TRBD1. V lost 4 bases to trimming and J lost 3 bases; unmatched junction nucleotides: 9. The CDR3 sequence is 15 residues long. Germline V gene lookup returns CDR1 SGHNT and CDR2 YYREEE (reference sequence). The DNA for the CDR3 is TGTGCCAGCAGCCCGAAGACAGGGGAGCTCTACGAGCAGTACTTC. It is translated as CASSPKTGELYEQYF.

The chain has TRBV2 and TRBJ1-1; D gene unclear. The V gene lost 4 bases and the J gene lost 2 bases, with 8 bases spanning the gap. The CDR3 totals 13 residues. Germline V gene lookup returns CDR1 SNHLY and CDR2 FYNNEI. This CDR3 is CASSVHTNTEAFF. As DNA, the CDR3 is TGTGCCAGCAGTGTACATACCAACACTGAAGCTTTCTTT.

V and J are TRBV5-1 and TRBJ2-7; D possibly corresponds to TRBD1 (5 bases). In germline, CDR1 is SGHRS, CDR2 YFSETQ. The CDR3 extends over 15 amino acids. Trimming stripped 3 bases from V and 2 bases from J, with 15 bases between. The CDR3 sequence is CASSWGDSSTYEQYF. CDR3 in DNA: TGCGCCAGCAGCTGGGGCGACAGCTCAACCTACGAGCAGTACTTC.

This chain links TRBV6-5 with TRBJ1-4; TRBD1 matches 10 bases. The CDR3 has 15 residues. Germline V gene lookup returns CDR1 MNHEY and CDR2 SVGAGI. V lost 0 bases and J lost 6; bases outside the gene matches: 1. The CDR3 nucleotides are TGTGCCAGCAGTTACTCTGGGACAGGGGATGAAAAACTGTTTTTT. Its translation: CASSYSGTGDEKLFF.

The rearrangement uses TRBV5-1 and TRBJ2-3; D call uncertain. Germline CDR1 is SGHRS and CDR2 is YFSETQ. Trimming stripped 4 bases from V and 0 bases from J, with 9 bases between. The CDR3 has 14 amino acids. DNA for the CDR3: TGCGCCAGCAGCCACCCGACTAGCACAGATACGCAGTATTTT. Translation: CASSHPTSTDTQYF.

V and J are TRBV6-5 and TRBJ2-3, with D tentatively TRBD2 (6 bases). Germline loops: CDR1 MNHEY, CDR2 SVGAGI. Trimming cost V 6 bases and J 2 bases, with 18 bases left between them. This CDR3 is built from 16 residues. This chain's CDR3 is CASSYGTPDSTDTQYF. The CDR3 region has the DNA TGTGCCAGCAGCTACGGGACTCCAGATTCCACAGATACGCAGTATTTT.

DNA for the CDR3: TGTGCCAGCAGTTTATATGGAGGTAATGGCTACACCTTC. Translated, it gives CASSLYGGNGYTF. The chain recombines TRBV12-3 or TRBV12-4 with TRBJ1-2; D ambiguous. V was cut by 2 bases and J by 6 bases, with 10 bases left in between. The CDR3 spans 13 residues.

The chain recombines TRBV29-1 with TRBJ1-6; 8 positions match TRBD1. Trimming took 8 bases from V and 11 from J; bases not matched to a gene: 11. CDR1 and CDR2 from the germline V gene are SQVTM and ANQGSEA. This CDR3 contains 13 residues. For the CDR3, the DNA is TGCAGCAAGGGGACAGGCTCAAAGACACCCCTCCACTTT. Translated, it gives CSKGTGSKTPLHF.

The rearrangement joins TRBV12-5 to TRBJ1-1, with D unclear. Germline loops: CDR1 LGHNT, CDR2 FRNRAP. The CDR3 has 14 amino acids. V gave up 1 base and J gave up 2 bases, with 8 bases separating them. In DNA form, the CDR3 reads TGTGCTAGTGGTTTGGGAACGCGTAACACTGAAGCTTTCTTT. As protein: CASGLGTRNTEAFF.

This chain uses TRBV18 with TRBJ1-5, with D unclear. From germline, CDR1 is KGHSH and CDR2 LQKENI. V lost 1 base and J 3 bases, leaving 13 bases between the germline ends. This CDR3 is built from 16 residues. CDR3 DNA sequence: TGTGCCAGCTCACCACGTCCGCGCCAACCCAATCAGCCCCAGCATTTT. This codes for CASSPRPRQPNQPQHF.

This chain joins TRBV6-5 and TRBJ2-7, with D tentatively TRBD2 (6 bases). The germline gives CDR1 MNHEY, CDR2 SVGAGI. This CDR3 is 14 amino acids long. Trimming left V 7 bases short and J 3 bases short, with 16 bases between. This CDR3 reads CASIRDWGYYEQYF. CDR3 DNA sequence: TGTGCCAGCATTCGGGACTGGGGGTACTACGAGCAGTACTTC.

The chain carries TRBV2 and TRBJ1-1; the D gene is possibly TRBD1 (5 bases). V shed 7 bases and J shed 2 bases, with 11 bases lying between them. Germline CDR1 SNHLY, CDR2 FYNNEI. The length of the CDR3 is 13 residues. The CDR3 nucleotides are TGTGCCAGCACTACACAGGCAAACACTGAAGCTTTCTTT. Its protein is CASTTQANTEAFF.

The chain has TRBV5-4 and TRBJ2-3; 7 positions agree with TRBD2. Trimming removed 4 bases from V and 1 base from J; junction bases left unmatched: 6. The CDR3 runs 15 residues. CDR1 is SGHNT and CDR2 is YYREEE in the germline V gene (reference sequence). This CDR3 reads CASSIRGEGTDTQYF. In DNA form, the CDR3 reads TGTGCCAGCAGCATTCGGGGGGAGGGCACAGATACGCAGTATTTT.

Regarding this clone: This specimen includes other DNA sequences encoding the same CDR3. The chain combines TRBV5-1 with TRBJ1-1, with D possibly matching TRBD1 (5 bases). V gave up 4 bases and J gave up 1 base, with 11 bases separating them. The CDR3 runs 14 residues. Per the germline V gene, CDR1 is SGHRS and CDR2 is YFSETQ. CDR3 nucleotides: TGCGCCAGCAGCCCACTCACAGGGAACACTGAAGCTTTCTTT. Translated: CASSPLTGNTEAFF. Variable domain in full (rest from reference TRBV5-1 and TRBJ1-1): KAGVTQTPRYLIKTRGQQVTLSCSPISGHRSVSWYQQTPGQGLQFLFEYFSETQRNKGNFPGRFSGRQFSNSRSEMNVSTLELGDSALYLCASSPLTGNTEAFFGQGTRLTVV.

The chain couples TRBV30 to TRBJ1-1, with a weak D call TRBD1 (5 bases). The V gene's germline CDR1 is GTSNPN and CDR2 SVGIG (reference sequence). Trimming stripped 0 bases from V and 4 bases from J, with 12 bases between. The CDR3 contains 14 residues. The CDR3 nucleotides read TGTGCCTGGAGTGTACGGGGAGGGGTCACTGAAGCTTTCTTT. Amino acid sequence: CAWSVRGGVTEAFF.

This chain joins TRBV27 and TRBJ1-3; D is unresolved. The V end was cut by 5 bases, the J end by 0 bases, with 14 bases between. This CDR3 contains 16 residues. Per the germline V gene, CDR1 is MNHEY and CDR2 is SMNVEV (reference sequence). The CDR3 region has the DNA TGTGCCAGCAGTAAGAAGACGGGTTACTCTGGAAACACCATATATTTT. Its protein product is CASSKKTGYSGNTIYF.

The V and J genes are TRBV6-5 and TRBJ1-1; D remains ambiguous. CDR1 is MNHEY, CDR2 SVGAGI, per germline. V gave up 4 bases and J gave up 3 bases, with 9 bases separating them. The CDR3 is 13 amino acids. CDR3 residues: CASSSDLYTEAFF. In DNA, the CDR3 is TGTGCCAGCAGTTCGGACTTATACACTGAAGCTTTCTTT.

The chain joins TRBV5-1 to TRBJ2-3, with 10 bases fitting TRBD2. The CDR3 length is 13 residues. Trimming took 7 bases from V and 2 from J; bases not matched to a gene: 1. Germline V lookup: CDR1 SGHRS, CDR2 YFSETQ. CDR3: CASGLAVTDTQYF. The DNA of the CDR3 is TGCGCCAGCGGACTAGCGGTCACAGATACGCAGTATTTT.

With respect to this clone: Other DNA sequences in the same sample also yield this CDR3. The genes are TRBV11-2 and TRBJ2-5; maybe TRBD2 (7 bases). V lost 3 bases and J lost 2, with 13 bases in between. Per germline, CDR1 SGHAT and CDR2 FQNNGV. The CDR3 runs to 15 residues. The CDR3 region has the DNA TGTGCCAGCAGCTTGGGCGGGGGCCCTCAAGAGACCCAGTACTTC. Its protein product is CASSLGGGPQETQYF.

V and J are TRBV24-1 and TRBJ1-5, with a tentative D call TRBD1 (6 bases). CDR3 length equals 14 residues. Germline lookup yields CDR1 KGHDR and CDR2 SFDVKD. V was trimmed by 3 bases and J by 4 bases, leaving 9 bases between them. The CDR3 DNA reads TGTGCCACCAGTGATCACCAGGGGAATCAGCCCCAGCATTTT. It yields the protein CATSDHQGNQPQHF.

The rearrangement uses TRBV19 and TRBJ2-1, with D hard to call. Germline CDR1 reads LNHDA; CDR2 reads SQIVND (reference sequence). The CDR3 totals 13 residues. V lost 3 bases, J lost 4 bases, and 7 bases lay in between. CDR3 bases: TGTGCCAGTAGTATGAGGCTGTACAATGAGCAGTTCTTC. Translated: CASSMRLYNEQFF.

The chain is built from TRBV6-2 or TRBV6-3 and TRBJ2-1; D not resolved. Germline loops: CDR1 MNHEY, CDR2 SVGEGT. The CDR3 runs to 13 residues. V shed 0 bases and J shed 7 bases, with 7 bases lying between them. The chain's CDR3 is CASSYSEENEQFF. The CDR3 bases are TGTGCCAGCAGTTACTCTGAGGAAAATGAGCAGTTCTTC.

This chain uses TRBV5-1 with TRBJ1-2, with TRBD1 matching over 8 bases. Germline V gene sequence: CDR1 SGHRS, CDR2 YFSETQ. There are 16 residues in the CDR3. Unmatched junction bases numbered 10, after V lost 0 bases and J lost 6 bases. CDR3 DNA sequence: TGCGCCAGCAGCTTGGATCTGGACAGGGCCGGGGATGGCTACACCTTC. Translating it yields CASSLDLDRAGDGYTF. Filled out from reference TRBV5-1 and TRBJ1-2, the complete variable domain reads KAGVTQTPRYLIKTRGQQVTLSCSPISGHRSVSWYQQTPGQGLQFLFEYFSETQRNKGNFPGRFSGRQFSNSRSEMNVSTLELGDSALYLCASSLDLDRAGDGYTFGSGTRLTVV.

V gene TRBV6-5 combines with J gene TRBJ1-3; D not resolved. The length of the CDR3 is 15 residues. V was pared by 5 bases and J by 0 bases, with 11 bases between. CDR1 and CDR2 from the germline V gene are MNHEY and SVGAGI. This chain's CDR3 is CASSTTGSSGNTIYF. CDR3 nucleotide sequence: TGTGCCAGCAGTACAACGGGAAGCTCTGGAAACACCATATATTTT.